This T cell receptor (beta chain) originates from a study of T-cell reconstitution after alpha-beta-depleted transplantation in children. Concerning this clonotype: As yet, its antigen is unknown.

CDR3 size: 13 residues. V lost 1 base to trimming and J lost 3 bases, with 3 bases between them. Germline V CDR1 and CDR2: SGHTA, FQGNSA. Study conclusions and caveats: Hyperexpanded clones declined; after one year, newly produced T cells mostly supplied diversity.

It was with unique molecular identifiers that the TCRbeta library was prepared. TCRdb processed the PCR reads anew with MiXCR; each CDR3 protein has one entry. The sample has more than 90,000 distinct CDR3 sequences; about 9.4% are singletons. The sample consisted of PBMCs, taken before TCRalphabeta/CD19-depleted stem cell transplant. The sequence was collected from a boy aged 2 to 9 with acute lymphoblastic leukemia, due to receive a stem cell transplant. The chain recombines TRBV7-2 with TRBJ2-2, with D unclear. The chain's CDR3 is CASSLDYTGELFF. The CDR3 coding sequence is TGTGCCAGCAGCTTAGACTACACCGGGGAGCTGTTTTTT.